This T cell receptor beta chain was found in a study of shared clonotypes between healthy human individuals. Study-level information: Three plates were used per donor for CD4 naive, three for CD4 memory, two for CD8 naive and one for CD8 memory.

Authors' analysis steps: ImmunoSEQ gave junction-only sequences without quality scores, so filtering differed. Sequencing used immunoSEQ multiplex PCR; TCRdb keeps in-frame clones, though not all of them. That table furnishes V, J and clone size, whereas the DNA furnished D and trimming. The sample lists 600,000 to 700,000 clones, 73% occurring once. In its sample, this clone was seen a few times. This sample includes further DNA sequences coding for the same CDR3. Trimming removed 0 bases from V and 0 bases from J, with 6 bases in between. This CDR3 spans 14 amino acids. The germline V gene encodes CDR1 SGHDN and CDR2 FVKESK.

This rearrangement joins TRBV14 to TRBJ2-7; D is ambiguous. The material sequenced was memory CD4+ T cells sorted from blood. As for subset: CD45RA-negative fraction. The receptor was isolated from a woman aged 25 to 39 in good health. The CDR3 region is CASSQDASSYEQYF. Written as DNA, the CDR3 is TGTGCCAGCAGCCAAGATGCCAGCTCCTACGAGCAGTACTTC. The variable domain in full, with the rest retrieved from reference TRBV14 and TRBJ2-7, is EAGVTQFPSHSVIEKGQTVTLRCDPISGHDNLYWYRRVMGKEIKFLLHFVKESKQDESGMPNNRFLAERTGGTYSTLKVQPAELEDSGVYFCASSQDASSYEQYFGPGTRLTVT.